This T cell receptor beta chain was captured in a study of ipilimumab plus nivolumab after autologous stem cell transplantation. Study-wide context: Median doses per patient: a few ipilimumab, 7 or 8 nivolumab. The DLBCL cohort had primary refractory and relapsed disease, with 18-month progression-free survival of around 84% and 29%.

Produced via immunoSEQ multiplex PCR; TCRdb's table is partial and in-frame only. Of fewer than 95,000 clones in the sample, 83% are singletons; the top ten hold 2.2%. Checkpoint therapy with ipilimumab 1 mg/kg began 14 to 28 days after transplant. Germline V gene sequence: CDR1 GTSNPN, CDR2 SVGIG (reference sequence). This CDR3 comprises 16 residues. V shed 1 base and J shed 5 bases, with 17 bases lying between them. Study-level results: Authors suggest TCR repertoire, Treg phenotype and gut microbiota support further study.

A word on this clone: As yet, its antigen is unknown.

The sample here was PBMCs, taken in a trial of ipilimumab plus nivolumab as post-transplant consolidation. The J gene is TRBJ2-2, the V gene TRBV30; unclear D gene. The clonotype comes from a male donor with diffuse large B-cell lymphoma. The CDR3 sequence is CAWSGLHTSLTGELFF. CDR3 nucleotides: TGTGCCTGGAGTGGATTACATACCTCCCTAACCGGGGAGCTGTTTTTT. The full variable domain, with the rest looked up from reference TRBV30 and TRBJ2-2, is SQTIHQWPATLVQPVGSPLSLECTVEGTSNPNLYWYRQAAGRGLQLLFYSVGIGQISSEVPQNLSASRPQDRQFILSSKKLLLSDSGFYLCAWSGLHTSLTGELFFGEGSRLTVL.